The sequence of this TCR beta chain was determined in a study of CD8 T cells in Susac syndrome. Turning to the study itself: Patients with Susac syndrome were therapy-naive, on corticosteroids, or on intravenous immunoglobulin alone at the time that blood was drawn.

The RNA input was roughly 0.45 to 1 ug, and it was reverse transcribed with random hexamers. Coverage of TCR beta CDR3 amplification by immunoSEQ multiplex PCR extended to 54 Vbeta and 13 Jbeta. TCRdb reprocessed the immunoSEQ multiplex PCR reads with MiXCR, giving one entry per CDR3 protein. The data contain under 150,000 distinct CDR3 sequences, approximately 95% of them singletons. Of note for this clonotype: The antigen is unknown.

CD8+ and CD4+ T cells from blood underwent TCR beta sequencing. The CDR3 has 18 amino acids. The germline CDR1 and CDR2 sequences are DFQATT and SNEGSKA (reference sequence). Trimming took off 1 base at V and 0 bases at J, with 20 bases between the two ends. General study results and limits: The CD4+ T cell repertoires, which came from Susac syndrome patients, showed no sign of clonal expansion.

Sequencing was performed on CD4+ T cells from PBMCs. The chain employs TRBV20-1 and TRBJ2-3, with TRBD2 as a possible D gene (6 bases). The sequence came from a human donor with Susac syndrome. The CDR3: CSARASALSGTSTDTQYF. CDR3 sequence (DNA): TGCAGTGCTAGAGCCTCGGCGCTATCCGGGACTAGCACAGATACGCAGTATTTT.